This T cell receptor (beta chain) was documented in a study of T cell responses to AZD1222 COVID-19 vaccine. The study, taken as a whole, reports: There were mostly white British donors and more females than males, and clonal diversity was possibly underestimated. The repertoires were collected only after the peak T cell response. Epitopes outside B.1.351 and B.1.1.7 mutated regions reportedly drew nearly half of spike TCRs. Researchers report vaccine-associated CD4 TCRs spanning spike, with dominance at 160-218 and 743-854.

CDR3 length equals 13 residues. V lost 6 bases and J lost 6, with 14 bases in between. The germline V gene has CDR1 MDHEN and CDR2 SYDVKM. Worth noting for this clone: Its antigen is not known.

Assay used: immunoSEQ multiplex PCR; TCRdb lists only in-frame clones, some missing. Seen here are fewer than 150,000 clones, roughly nine tenths observed once, and the top ten hold 1.4% to 1.5%. This TCR was sampled from an adult in good health. Sequenced here: peripheral blood, sampled on day 0 of AZD1222 vaccination. The V gene is TRBV28, the J gene TRBJ1-2; D is unclear. As DNA, the CDR3 is TGTGCCAGCAGCTCCCCTCATGGCGATGGCTACACCTTC. It encodes CASSSPHGDGYTF.